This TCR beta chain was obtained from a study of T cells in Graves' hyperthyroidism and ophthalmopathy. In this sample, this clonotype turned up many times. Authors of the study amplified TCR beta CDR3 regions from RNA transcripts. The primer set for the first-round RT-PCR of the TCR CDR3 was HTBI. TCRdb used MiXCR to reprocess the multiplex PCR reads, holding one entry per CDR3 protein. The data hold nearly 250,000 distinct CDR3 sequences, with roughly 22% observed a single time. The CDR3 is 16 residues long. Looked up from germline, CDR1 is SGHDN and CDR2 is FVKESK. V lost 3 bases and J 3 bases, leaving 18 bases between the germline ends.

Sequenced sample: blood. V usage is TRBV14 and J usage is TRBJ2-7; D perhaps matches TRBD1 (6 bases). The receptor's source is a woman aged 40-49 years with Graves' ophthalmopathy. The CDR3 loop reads CASSQTLGQRLYEQYF. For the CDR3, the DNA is TGTGCCAGCAGCCAGACCTTAGGACAGCGCCTCTACGAGCAGTACTTC.